The rows below give T cell receptor beta chains drawn from one sample of a study of blood T cell repertoires in COVID-19. Data came from immunoSEQ multiplex PCR; TCRdb stores just in-frame clones and leaves some out. The table shows tens of thousands of clones, with approximately 80% occurring only once. The sample consisted of peripheral blood. The receptors were gathered from an elderly woman with active or convalescent COVID-19. CDR3s include the opening cysteine and the closing phenylalanine or tryptophan. D genes are given only for firm matches. A clone size is listed for some rows: how often the clone was seen (once, few, many), or a class if it is expanded.

TRBV11-2	-	16	TRBD2	TRBJ2-7	CASSSGTGRGAYEQYF	TGTGCCAGCAGCTCAGGGACGGGACGGGGGGCCTACGAGCAGTACTTC
TRBV29-1	few	15	-	TRBJ1-2	CSVEVSEQYNYGYTF	TGCAGCGTTGAAGTTTCGGAACAGTATAACTATGGCTACACCTTC
TRBV3-1/TRBV3-2	-	17	-	TRBJ2-3	CASSPQLGGPDTDTQYF	TGTGCCAGCAGCCCCCAACTCGGGGGGCCAGACACAGATACGCAGTATTTT
TRBV5-1	-	17	-	TRBJ1-4	CASSATRGWAFGEKLFF	TGCGCCAGCAGCGCTACGCGGGGGTGGGCCTTTGGAGAAAAACTGTTTTTT
TRBV30	-	12	-	TRBJ2-7	CAWGGDGGEQYF	TGTGCCTGGGGGGGAGACGGAGGCGAGCAGTACTTC
TRBV13	once	14	-	TRBJ2-7	CASSLDRVSYEQYF	TGTGCCAGCAGCTTAGACAGGGTTTCCTACGAGCAGTACTTC
TRBV28	-	14	TRBD2	TRBJ2-7	CASSPSGWTYEQYF	TGTGCCAGCAGCCCTAGCGGGTGGACCTACGAGCAGTACTTC
TRBV5-8	-	11	-	TRBJ2-7	CASARFHEQYF	TGTGCCAGCGCGAGATTCCACGAGCAGTACTTC
TRBV18	-	14	-	TRBJ1-5	CASSLGQNNQPQHF	TGTGCCAGCTCACTAGGACAGAACAATCAGCCCCAGCATTTT
TRBV28	-	14	-	TRBJ1-6	CASSLRVSFSPLHF	TGTGCCAGCAGTTTGAGGGTGAGCTTTTCACCCCTCCACTTT
TRBV19	once	16	TRBD1	TRBJ1-3	CASSPTGGFSGNTIYF	TGTGCCAGTAGCCCCACAGGGGGCTTTTCTGGAAACACCATATATTTT
TRBV19	-	18	-	TRBJ2-6	CASRDPGRDRSGANVLTF	TGTGCCAGTAGGGACCCCGGGCGGGACCGCTCTGGGGCCAACGTCCTGACTTTC
TRBV2	-	14	TRBD1	TRBJ1-5	CASSGQGAFKAQHF	TGTGCCAGCAGCGGACAGGGGGCCTTTAAGGCCCAGCATTTT
TRBV15	-	13	TRBD2	TRBJ2-3	CATREPSTDTQYF	TGTGCCACGCGGGAGCCTAGCACAGATACGCAGTATTTT
TRBV7-8	-	16	TRBD2	TRBJ2-3	CASKSLAGGPADTQYF	TGTGCCAGCAAGAGCCTAGCGGGAGGGCCCGCAGATACGCAGTATTTT
TRBV19	-	15	TRBD2	TRBJ2-1	CASSIRGGPYNEQFF	TGTGCCAGTAGTATTCGCGGGGGGCCTTACAATGAGCAGTTCTTC
TRBV5-1	-	17	TRBD2	TRBJ2-2	CASSLGAGLASAGELFF	TGCGCCAGCAGCTTGGGCGCGGGACTAGCAAGCGCCGGGGAGCTGTTTTTT
TRBV5-1	-	13	TRBD1	TRBJ1-2	CASSLGQGHGYTF	TGCGCCAGCAGCCTAGGACAGGGGCATGGCTACACCTTC
TRBV28	-	15	TRBD1	TRBJ1-3	CASSPDRGSGNTIYF	TGTGCCAGCAGCCCCGACAGGGGGTCAGGAAACACCATATATTTT
TRBV11-3	-	13	-	TRBJ1-2	CASSSPGLYGYTF	TGTGCCAGCAGCTCCCCTGGCCTCTATGGCTACACCTTC
TRBV6-5	-	14	-	TRBJ1-1	CASSLLKRNTEAFF	TGTGCCAGCAGCCTTCTTAAGCGGAACACTGAAGCTTTCTTT
TRBV24-1	once	14	-	TRBJ2-7	CATSSPYPPYEQYF	TGTGCCACCAGTTCCCCCTATCCTCCCTACGAGCAGTACTTC
TRBV19	-	15	TRBD2	TRBJ2-1	CASSIQAGVSEEQFF	TGTGCCAGTAGTATACAAGCGGGAGTTTCTGAGGAGCAGTTCTTC
TRBV9	-	17	-	TRBJ1-6	CASSVTPDGDSISPLHF	TGTGCCAGCAGCGTAACCCCCGACGGAGACTCAATTTCACCCCTCCACTTT
TRBV9	-	14	-	TRBJ2-3	CASSVSGSTDTQYF	TGTGCCAGCAGCGTTTCGGGTAGCACAGATACGCAGTATTTT
TRBV4-1	-	15	TRBD2	TRBJ2-1	CASSPGSGGAFEQFF	TGCGCCAGCAGCCCCGGGAGCGGGGGGGCCTTTGAGCAGTTCTTC
TRBV6-5	-	15	TRBD1	TRBJ1-3	CASSRTGGSGNTIYF	TGTGCCAGCAGCCGGACAGGGGGCTCTGGAAACACCATATATTTT
TRBV10-3	-	15	TRBD1	TRBJ1-4	CAISATGATNEKLFF	TGTGCCATCAGTGCGACAGGGGCAACTAATGAAAAACTGTTTTTT
TRBV28	-	16	-	TRBJ2-3	CASSPPQGLVTDTQYF	TGTGCCAGCAGTCCCCCCCAGGGATTGGTGACAGATACGCAGTATTTT
TRBV6-2/TRBV6-3	-	12	-	TRBJ1-2	CASSYSQGGYTF	TGTGCCAGCAGCTATTCTCAGGGTGGCTACACCTTC
TRBV28	-	17	-	TRBJ2-2	CASTLGGGGIVSGELFF	TGTGCCAGCACCCTGGGGGGCGGGGGTATTGTGTCCGGGGAGCTGTTTTTT
TRBV6-5	-	12	-	TRBJ2-4	CASRRQENIQYF	TGTGCCAGCAGGCGACAGGAAAACATTCAGTACTTC
TRBV7-2	-	16	TRBD1	TRBJ1-2	CASSLVLGGSLHGYTF	TGTGCCAGCAGCTTAGTATTAGGGGGCTCTCTCCATGGCTACACCTTC
TRBV18	-	17	TRBD2	TRBJ2-6	CASSPRGGGPGANVLTF	TGTGCCAGCTCACCCCGCGGGGGGGGCCCTGGGGCCAACGTCCTGACTTTC
TRBV7-9	-	15	TRBD2	TRBJ2-5	CASRRSGNHQETQYF	TGTGCCAGCAGGAGAAGCGGGAATCACCAAGAGACCCAGTACTTC
TRBV2	-	14	-	TRBJ1-1	CASIRANSNTEAFF	TGTGCCAGCATAAGAGCCAATTCGAACACTGAAGCTTTCTTT
TRBV29-1	-	12	-	TRBJ2-3	CSVDGGTDTQYF	TGCAGCGTTGACGGAGGTACAGATACGCAGTATTTT
TRBV20-1	once	11	-	TRBJ1-1	CSAGGNTEAFF	TGCAGTGCCGGGGGGAACACTGAAGCTTTCTTT
TRBV5-1	-	14	-	TRBJ1-1	CASSLQDTNTEAFF	TGCGCCAGCAGCTTGCAAGACACCAACACTGAAGCTTTCTTT
TRBV27	-	15	-	TRBJ1-1	CASSLFGRLNTEAFF	TGTGCCAGCAGTTTATTTGGGCGACTGAACACTGAAGCTTTCTTT
TRBV7-2	-	11	-	TRBJ2-5	CASNTQETQYF	TGTGCCAGCAACACCCAAGAGACCCAGTACTTC
TRBV18	once	14	-	TRBJ1-1	CASSPDPGAREAFF	TGTGCCAGCTCTCCAGATCCAGGGGCGCGTGAAGCTTTCTTT
TRBV7-3	-	14	TRBD2	TRBJ2-1	CASSPTSDHNEQFF	TGTGCCAGCAGCCCAACTAGCGACCACAATGAGCAGTTCTTC
TRBV7-2	-	13	-	TRBJ2-1	CASSRGQTFEQFF	TGTGCCAGCAGCCGCGGACAGACTTTCGAGCAGTTCTTC
TRBV4-3	-	16	TRBD1	TRBJ1-6	CASSQQPGQANSPLHF	TGCGCCAGCAGCCAACAACCGGGACAGGCTAATTCACCCCTCCACTTT
TRBV6-5	-	14	TRBD2	TRBJ2-7	CASSSSGGIYEQYF	TGTGCCAGCAGTTCTAGCGGGGGGATCTACGAGCAGTACTTC
TRBV5-1	-	14	-	TRBJ2-3	CASSLVGPPDTQYF	TGCGCCAGCAGCTTGGTGGGGCCCCCAGATACGCAGTATTTT